These T cell receptor beta chains were read from a single sample in a study of OX40 agonist ivuxolimab in advanced cancers. Data came from immunoSEQ multiplex PCR; TCRdb stores just in-frame clones and leaves some out. Here the sample spans approximately 89,000 clones, 70% to 90% being singletons. The sample here was CD4+ or CD8+ T cells sorted from blood, taken in a trial of the OX40 agonist ivuxolimab. These receptors all stem from an adult with an advanced solid tumor such as melanoma, head and neck, liver or kidney cancer. Each CDR3 is given with its conserved first and last residue. A D gene is named only where the DNA matches it firmly. Not all rows give a size; the values are once, few, many and, for expanded clones, a class.

TRBJ1-1	TRBV6-5	NA	NA	TGTGCCACCCTCTATGACTACACTGAAGCTTTCTTT	CATLYDYTEAFF
TRBJ2-5	TRBV2	NA	NA	TGTGCCAGCAGTGAAGCGCTAAGTGGTTGGGAGACCCAGTACTTC	CASSEALSGWETQYF
TRBJ1-3	TRBV12-5	once	NA	TGTGCTAGTGGTTTGTCAGCGGGAAACACCATATATTTT	CASGLSAGNTIYF
TRBJ1-5	TRBV19	NA	NA	TGTGCCAGTACCCCGTTGAGGGGGGACCAGCCCCAGCATTTT	CASTPLRGDQPQHF
TRBJ1-2	TRBV5-1	NA	NA	TGCGCCAGCAGCTTGGCGGGCCAAGGGCAAGCCACAGGCACCTTC	CASSLAGQGQATGTF
TRBJ2-3	TRBV4-3	NA	NA	TGCGCCAGCAGCCAAGAGGCCCCAGATACGCAGTATTTT	CASSQEAPDTQYF
TRBJ1-2	TRBV25-1	NA	NA	TGTGCCAGCATGGGGGGATCATCGAGTGGCTACACCTTC	CASMGGSSSGYTF
TRBJ1-1	TRBV5-1	NA	NA	TGCGCCAGCAGCTTGGCCAGTGGGGGGAGCACTGAAGCTTTCTTT	CASSLASGGSTEAFF
TRBJ1-5	TRBV7-9	NA	TRBD1	TGTGCCAGCAGTCCCCCGGGACAGGGAATTCAGCCCCAGCATTTT	CASSPPGQGIQPQHF
TRBJ2-7	TRBV5-4	NA	NA	TGTGCCAGCAGCCCCTCGGGGTCGAACAGGCAGTACTTC	CASSPSGSNRQYF
TRBJ1-6	TRBV27	NA	NA	TGTGCCAGCAGTTTCTCTAATTCACCCCTCCACTTT	CASSFSNSPLHF
TRBJ1-1	TRBV29-1	few	NA	TGCAGCGTTGTACAGACTGAGCAAGCTTTCTTT	CSVVQTEQAFF
TRBJ2-3	TRBV14	NA	NA	TGTGCCAGCAGCCAGACCAACCGCGATTGGTGGGGGGGCACAGATACGCAGTATTTT	CASSQTNRDWWGGTDTQYF
TRBJ1-2	TRBV7-3	NA	TRBD1	TGTGCCAGCAGCCTCGTCTCGGACAGGCTGGATGGCTACACCTTC	CASSLVSDRLDGYTF
TRBJ1-6	TRBV5-6	NA	NA	TGTGCCAGCAGCTTGATAGGACAAGAAAATTCACCCCTCCACTTT	CASSLIGQENSPLHF
TRBJ2-4	TRBV10-3	NA	NA	TGTGCCATCAGTGAAGCAGGCAAAAACATTCAGTACTTC	CAISEAGKNIQYF
TRBJ1-6	TRBV4-2	few	NA	TGTGCCAGCACCTCAGGGGCGGGAAATTCACCCCTCCACTTT	CASTSGAGNSPLHF
TRBJ2-7	TRBV18	once	TRBD2	TGTGCCAGCTCACTCGGACTAGCGGGGGTCACCTACGAGCAGTACTTC	CASSLGLAGVTYEQYF
TRBJ2-7	TRBV29-1	NA	TRBD1	TGCAGCGTTGTGGGGACAGGGGGCTCCTACGAGCAGTACTTC	CSVVGTGGSYEQYF
TRBJ1-2	TRBV5-1	NA	TRBD1	TGCGCCAGCAGCCACGGACAGGGGGCTCTCTATGGCTACACCTTC	CASSHGQGALYGYTF
TRBJ1-3	TRBV9	NA	NA	TGTGCCAGCAGCGTCGGTGGAAACACCATATATTTT	CASSVGGNTIYF
TRBJ1-1	TRBV6-1	NA	NA	TGTGCCAGCAGTTACAGCGGGGGAGCTTTCTTT	CASSYSGGAFF
TRBJ2-1	TRBV5-1	NA	NA	TGCGCCAGCAGCTTGGTCGAGCGTCTACCGAGGAATGAGCAGTTCTTC	CASSLVERLPRNEQFF
TRBJ2-3	TRBV11-2	NA	TRBD2	TGTGCCAGCAGCTTGGGGACTAGGAAAGATACGCAGTATTTT	CASSLGTRKDTQYF
TRBJ1-5	TRBV6-5	NA	NA	TGTGCCAGCAGCGGGTGGGGAGCCGGGGCCCAGCATTTT	CASSGWGAGAQHF
TRBJ1-6	TRBV10-3	NA	TRBD1	TGTGCCATCAGCGGGGACAGGGATTCACCCCTCCACTTT	CAISGDRDSPLHF
TRBJ1-5	TRBV29-1	NA	TRBD1	TGCAGCGTCAGCAGGGGGCCCAATCAGCCCCAGCATTTT	CSVSRGPNQPQHF
TRBJ2-5	TRBV7-2	NA	NA	TGTGCCAGCAGCTGGGCGGGACAGAGAGAGACCCAGTACTTC	CASSWAGQRETQYF
TRBJ1-2	TRBV9	NA	NA	TGTGCCAGCAGCCCCTCCTCCGACACCTATGGCTACACCTTC	CASSPSSDTYGYTF
TRBJ1-1	TRBV5-4	NA	TRBD1	TGTGCCAGCAGGGGGGGACAGGGGGCGAACACTGAAGCTTTCTTT	CASRGGQGANTEAFF
TRBJ1-2	TRBV5-5	NA	NA	TGTGCCAGCAGCCCGCCGGGGGGGCAAAACTATGGCTACACCTTC	CASSPPGGQNYGYTF
TRBJ1-3	TRBV28	NA	TRBD1	TGTGCCAGCAGTCACATGGGACAGGGGGGAGGAAACACCATATATTTT	CASSHMGQGGGNTIYF
TRBJ1-3	TRBV7-9	NA	NA	TGTGCCAGCAGCCTCGACGACACCATATATTTT	CASSLDDTIYF
TRBJ2-3	TRBV5-1	NA	NA	TGCGCCAGCAGCGGTGGGGACACAGATACGCAGTATTTT	CASSGGDTDTQYF
TRBJ1-5	TRBV6-6	NA	NA	TGTGCCAGCAGTCGCGACGATCGGCCCCAGCATTTT	CASSRDDRPQHF
TRBJ1-1	TRBV5-5	few	TRBD1	TGTGCCAGCACCCCGGGACAGCAGAACACTGAAGCTTTCTTT	CASTPGQQNTEAFF
TRBJ2-7	TRBV6-6	NA	TRBD1	TGTGCCAGCAGCTCACGACAGGGGGAAGAGCAGTACTTC	CASSSRQGEEQYF
TRBJ1-4	TRBV10-3	NA	NA	TGTGCCATCAGTGAGTCGTATGCCCAAGGACTGTTTTTT	CAISESYAQGLFF
TRBJ2-3	TRBV4-3	NA	NA	TGCGCCAGCAGCCAAGATCCGGATGTAGGCACAGATACGCAGTATTTT	CASSQDPDVGTDTQYF
TRBJ2-5	TRBV9	NA	NA	TGTGCCAGCAGCGTAGGGGGGGAAGAGACCCAGTACTTC	CASSVGGEETQYF
TRBJ2-6	TRBV9	NA	NA	TGTGCCAGCAGCGCTCTTGGGGGGGCCAACGTCCTGACTTTC	CASSALGGANVLTF
TRBJ2-3	TRBV5-1	NA	TRBD1	TGCGCCAGCGCGAGGCCCCAGGGGGCTACAGATACGCAGTATTTT	CASARPQGATDTQYF
TRBJ1-1	TRBV5-1	NA	NA	TGCGCCAGCAGCTTGGGACAGGATACTGAAGCTTTCTTT	CASSLGQDTEAFF
TRBJ2-1	TRBV5-5	NA	TRBD1	TGTGCCAGCAGCTTAACCGGGACAGCTTACAATGAGCAGTTCTTC	CASSLTGTAYNEQFF
TRBJ1-1	TRBV5-1	few	TRBD1	TGCGCCAGCAAGGTGGACAGGGGTGGGACTGAAGCTTTCTTT	CASKVDRGGTEAFF
TRBJ1-1	TRBV6-5	NA	NA	TGTGCCAGCAGTGATAGGGGGTCGCGAGCTTTCTTT	CASSDRGSRAFF
TRBJ1-2	TRBV7-8	NA	NA	TGTGCCAGCAGCGCACGGGACCCCCTAGGCTATGGCTACACCTTC	CASSARDPLGYGYTF
TRBJ1-1	TRBV18	NA	TRBD1	TGTGCCAGCTCATTCGCGTCGAAAAGCAGGGGGATGAACACTGAAGCTTTCTTT	CASSFASKSRGMNTEAFF
TRBJ1-2	TRBV4-2	NA	TRBD1	TGTGCCAGCAGCCCGCATCAGGGGGGAGATCAGGACTATGGCTACACCTTC	CASSPHQGGDQDYGYTF
TRBJ2-5	TRBV7-7	NA	TRBD2	TGTGCTAGCAGCTTAGGCGGGGGGGCGATTTCGGAGACCCAGTACTTC	CASSLGGGAISETQYF
TRBJ2-5	TRBV6-5	few	NA	TGTGCCAGCCGCGCGGGCTGGGCCATGGAGACCCAGTACTTC	CASRAGWAMETQYF
TRBJ1-2	TRBV11-2	NA	NA	TGTGCCAGCGATTCCGGCTACACCTTC	CASDSGYTF
TRBJ1-3	TRBV2	once	NA	TGTGCCAGCCGTAGGTCAGACACCATATATTTT	CASRRSDTIYF
TRBJ2-5	TRBV7-2	NA	TRBD1	TGTGCCAGCAGCTCGACCGGGACAGGGAGGACCCAGTACTTC	CASSSTGTGRTQYF
TRBJ2-5	TRBV11-2	NA	TRBD2	TGTGCCAGCACCGGACTAGTGAGGCGAGAGACCCAGTACTTC	CASTGLVRRETQYF
TRBJ2-7	TRBV18	NA	TRBD1	TGTGCCAGCTCACTCCGGCCGGACAGGCGCAGCTCCTACGAGCAGTACTTC	CASSLRPDRRSSYEQYF